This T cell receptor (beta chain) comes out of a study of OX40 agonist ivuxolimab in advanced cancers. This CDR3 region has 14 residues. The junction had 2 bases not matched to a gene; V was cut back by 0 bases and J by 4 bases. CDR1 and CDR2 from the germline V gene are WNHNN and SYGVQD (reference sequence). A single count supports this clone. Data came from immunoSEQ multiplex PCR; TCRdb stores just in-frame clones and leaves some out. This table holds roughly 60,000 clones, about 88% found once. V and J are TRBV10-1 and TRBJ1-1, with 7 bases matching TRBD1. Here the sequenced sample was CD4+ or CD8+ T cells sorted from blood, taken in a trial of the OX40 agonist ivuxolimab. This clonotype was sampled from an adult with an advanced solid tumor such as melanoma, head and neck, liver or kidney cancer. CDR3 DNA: TGCGCCAGCAGTGAGTCCCAGGGGGTCACTGAAGCTTTCTTT. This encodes CASSESQGVTEAFF.